The next 26 T cell receptor beta chains were all read from a single sample in a study of cytomegalovirus exposure and HLA in healthy donors. PCR involved 60 Vbeta and 13 Jbeta primers. Libraries were prepared by immunoSEQ multiplex PCR; TCRdb keeps only in-frame clonotypes and omits some of them. The repertoire holds over 100,000 clones, with approximately 80% as singletons. Sequenced input: PBMCs. These receptors were obtained from a man aged 25-45 years in good health and CMV-seropositive.

V usage is TRBV19 and J usage is TRBJ1-1; 7 positions agree with TRBD1. The CDR3 runs to 16 residues. V trimming: 4 bases; J trimming: 3 bases; junction bases outside the gene matches: 11. Germline V gene lookup returns CDR1 LNHDA and CDR2 SQIVND (reference sequence). The DNA for the CDR3 is TGTGCCAGTAGTAATATATGGGGAACAGGGGACACTGAAGCTTTCTTT. Its translation: CASSNIWGTGDTEAFF. Full variable domain (missing parts from reference TRBV19 and TRBJ1-1): DGGITQSPKYLFRKEGQNVTLSCEQNLNHDAMYWYRQDPGQGLRLIYYSQIVNDFQKGDIAEGYSVSREKKESFPLTVTSAQKNPTAFYLCASSNIWGTGDTEAFFGQGTRLTVV.

V gene TRBV7-2 combines with J gene TRBJ2-2; tentatively, D is TRBD1 (5 bases). CDR1 and CDR2 (germline): SGHTA, FQGNSA. This CDR3 contains 16 residues. V lost 4 bases and J lost 1, with 13 bases in between. The CDR3 reads CASSYDLGLNTGELFF. CDR3 coding DNA: TGTGCCAGCAGCTACGATTTGGGGCTGAACACCGGGGAGCTGTTTTTT.

A word on this clone: At the DNA level, this CDR3 is encoded by other sequences in the same sample as well. The CDR3 coding sequence is TGCGCCAGCAGCTTGGGTCAGGGAGGTGAAGCTTTCTTT. Translation: CASSLGQGGEAFF. The rearrangement joins TRBV5-1 to TRBJ1-1, with a possible D match to TRBD1 (5 bases). Trimming took off 0 bases at V and 7 bases at J, with 10 bases between the two ends. This CDR3 spans 13 amino acids. CDR1 is SGHRS and CDR2 is YFSETQ in the germline V gene.

This clone appeared once. The rearrangement uses TRBV2 and TRBJ2-7, with 9 bases aligning to TRBD2. Germline V gene data show CDR1 as SNHLY and CDR2 as FYNNEI. The V gene end was trimmed by 6 bases and the J gene end by 3 bases; junction bases not matched to a gene: 3. The CDR3 spans 13 residues. The CDR3 DNA sequence: TGTGCCAGCAGGGCTAGCGGGAACTACGAGCAGTACGTC. Encoded protein: CASRASGNYEQYV.

The V gene is TRBV4-1, the J gene TRBJ1-4; D perhaps matches TRBD1 (6 bases). The CDR3 consists of 17 residues. CDR1 is MGHRA, CDR2 YSYEKL, per germline. V dropped 2 bases and J dropped 4 bases, with 17 bases sitting between them. The CDR3: CASSQLGQGIVNEKLFF. The CDR3 bases are TGCGCCAGCAGCCAACTGGGTCAGGGGATTGTTAATGAAAAACTGTTTTTT.

This clone was detected only a few times. The gene calls are TRBV30 and TRBJ1-6; 7 bases line up with TRBD1. Per germline, CDR1 GTSNPN and CDR2 SVGIG (reference sequence). The CDR3 contains 17 residues. V was clipped by 0 bases and J by 2 bases; unmatched bases: 7. The CDR3 nucleotides read TGTGCCTGGAGTGTACTGTCAGGGGGGACCTATAATTCACCCCTCCACTTT. This translates into CAWSVLSGGTYNSPLHF.

The chain employs TRBV6-5 and TRBJ1-3; D might be TRBD1 (6 bases). The V and J ends lost 6 bases and 2 bases respectively, with 14 bases between them. Germline CDR1 and CDR2: MNHEY and SVGAGI. There are 15 residues in the CDR3. CDR3 nucleotide sequence: TGTGCCAGCAGCCCCACAGGGAATACTGGAAACACCATATATTTT. It yields the protein CASSPTGNTGNTIYF.

This rearrangement joins TRBV18 to TRBJ1-1, with 10 bases lining up with TRBD1. The CDR3 sequence is 16 residues long. Germline-derived CDR1 and CDR2 are KGHSH and LQKENI. The V gene end was trimmed by 3 bases and the J gene end by 3 bases; junction bases not matched to a gene: 7. CDR3 loop: CASSPRTGGMDTEAFF. The CDR3 nucleotides read TGTGCCAGCTCACCCCGGACAGGGGGTATGGACACTGAAGCTTTCTTT.

DNA of the CDR3: TGTGCCAGCAGCCTACTCAGGGTTCCTTCCTACGAGCAGTACTTC. It encodes CASSLLRVPSYEQYF. The chain uses TRBV11-1 and TRBJ2-7; D may be TRBD1 (5 bases). CDR1 and CDR2 (germline): SGHAT, FQDESV (reference sequence). V shed 5 bases and J shed 1 base, with 15 bases lying between them. The CDR3 is 15 residues long.

This clone has more than one count but fewer than ten. The rearrangement joins TRBV27 to TRBJ2-2, with TRBD2 matching over 9 bases. The CDR3 sequence is 17 residues long. CDR1 is MNHEY and CDR2 is SMNVEV in the germline V gene (reference sequence). The J segment lost 9 bases and the V segment lost 0 bases, leaving 11 bases of the junction unmatched. The CDR3 region has the DNA TGTGCCAGCAGTTTATCCGGGTCTGCCGGACTAGCGCGGGAGCTGTTTTTT. Protein product: CASSLSGSAGLARELFF.

The V gene is TRBV6-1, the J gene TRBJ2-4; TRBD1 matches at 9 bases. Germline V gene lookup returns CDR1 MNHNS and CDR2 SASEGT. This CDR3 comprises 17 residues. The V gene end was trimmed by 3 bases and the J gene end by 7 bases; junction bases not matched to a gene: 13. CDR3 sequence: CASSEGSKQGARNIQYF. The CDR3 DNA sequence: TGTGCCAGCAGTGAGGGAAGCAAACAGGGGGCAAGGAACATTCAGTACTTC.

This rearrangement joins TRBV30 to TRBJ2-1; 11 nucleotides line up with TRBD1. The CDR3 has 15 residues. J lost 3 bases, V lost 1 base, and 2 bases had no gene match. Germline CDR1 reads GTSNPN; CDR2 reads SVGIG (reference sequence). Here the CDR3 DNA reads TGTGCCTGGAGTGGAGGGACAGGGGGCTACAATGAGCAGTTCTTC. Its protein is CAWSGGTGGYNEQFF. Together with reference TRBV30 and TRBJ2-1, the CDR3 gives the full variable domain: SQTIHQWPATLVQPVGSPLSLECTVEGTSNPNLYWYRQAAGRGLQLLFYSVGIGQISSEVPQNLSASRPQDRQFILSSKKLLLSDSGFYLCAWSGGTGGYNEQFFGPGTRLTVL.

This clone appeared a few times. The genes are TRBV6-1 and TRBJ2-7; D might be TRBD2 (6 bases). The length of the CDR3 is 13 residues. V was clipped by 6 bases and J by 5 bases, with 14 bases between them. Germline V gives CDR1 MNHNS, CDR2 SASEGT. The CDR3 reads CASSRGLIHEQYV. Here the CDR3 DNA reads TGTGCCAGCAGCCGGGGACTTATACACGAGCAGTACGTC.

The chain links TRBV13 to TRBJ2-1; TRBD1 agrees at 10 bases. The J segment lost 5 bases and the V segment lost 5 bases, leaving 9 bases of the junction unmatched. The CDR3 runs to 16 residues. CDR1 is PRHDT, CDR2 FYEKMQ, per germline (reference sequence). CDR3 protein: CASSPTWTGGNNEQFF. The CDR3 region has the DNA TGTGCCAGCAGCCCTACTTGGACAGGGGGAAACAATGAGCAGTTCTTC.

The rearrangement links TRBV5-4 to TRBJ2-3; TRBD1 matches at 7 bases. Germline CDR1 reads SGHNT; CDR2 reads YYREEE (reference sequence). The CDR3 spans 13 residues. V lost 4 bases and J lost 4; bases outside the gene matches: 3. CDR3: CASSPDRADTQYF. The CDR3 region has the DNA TGTGCCAGCAGCCCTGACAGGGCAGATACGCAGTATTTT.

This clone was observed a few times. In the same sample, other DNA sequences code for this CDR3. The chain links TRBV7-9 to TRBJ1-4, with D unresolved. The CDR3 runs to 12 residues. The V and J ends lost 5 bases and 8 bases respectively, with 9 bases between them. Germline V gene sequence: CDR1 SEHNR, CDR2 FQNEAQ (reference sequence). The CDR3 is CASSQGGEKLFF. The CDR3 coding sequence is TGTGCCAGCAGCCAAGGAGGGGAAAAACTGTTTTTT.

The rearrangement uses TRBV19 and TRBJ2-7; tentative D call: TRBD2 (5 bases). CDR3 length: 14 residues. In germline, CDR1 is LNHDA, CDR2 SQIVND (reference sequence). V was pared by 7 bases and J by 2 bases, with 15 bases between. Written as DNA, the CDR3 is TGTGCCAGTAAAGTGTCGGGGAATGCCTACGAGCAGTACTTC. It specifies CASKVSGNAYEQYF.

This clone has only a few counts. This chain links TRBV5-6 with TRBJ2-1; tentatively, D is TRBD1 (6 bases). CDR1 and CDR2 from the germline V gene are SGHDT and YYEEEE. Trimming shortened V by 0 bases and J by 6 bases, and 13 bases separated the two germline ends. CDR3 size: 15 residues. The CDR3 nucleotides read TGTGCCAGCAGCTTGGATACAACAGGGATCAATGAGCAGTTCTTC. Translation: CASSLDTTGINEQFF. The full variable domain, its missing parts supplied by reference TRBV5-6 and TRBJ2-1, is DAGVTQSPTHLIKTRGQQVTLRCSPKSGHDTVSWYQQALGQGPQFIFQYYEEEERQRGNFPDRFSGHQFPNYSSELNVNALLLGDSALYLCASSLDTTGINEQFFGPGTRLTVL.

CDR3 residues: CASSPVRAGELFF. CDR3 sequence (DNA): TGTGCCAGCAGCCCCGTCAGGGCAGGGGAGCTGTTTTTT. The chain is built from TRBV7-9 and TRBJ2-2; possibly TRBD1 for D (5 bases). Between the trimmed V and J ends, which lost 5 bases and 8 bases, there was a span of 12 bases. Germline CDR1 and CDR2: SEHNR and FQNEAQ (reference sequence). The CDR3 totals 13 residues.

This clone turned up a few times. The junction shows a germline mismatch at one end, possibly a read error. The V call is TRBV7-9, the J call TRBJ1-2; TRBD1 is a possible D gene (6 bases). CDR3 size: 16 residues. Germline V gene data show CDR1 as SEHNR and CDR2 as FQNEAQ (reference sequence). The CDR3 nucleotides are TGTTCCAGCAGCGATTCAACCTCAGGGGCGGTCTATGGCTACACCTTC. It is translated as CSSSDSTSGAVYGYTF.

This clone was counted between two and nine times. V and J are TRBV6-4 and TRBJ2-2, with 15 bases fitting TRBD2. V shed 6 bases and J 3 bases; nucleotides not matched to a gene: 11. The germline V gene has CDR1 MRHNA and CDR2 SNTAGT. The CDR3 totals 19 residues. DNA of the CDR3: TGTGCCAGCAGAGAAGGACTAGCGGGGGGGCCGGCAGACACCGGGGAGCTGTTTTTT. It translates to CASREGLAGGPADTGELFF.

This clone was observed a handful of times. The rearrangement uses TRBV25-1 and TRBJ1-1, with D uncertain. The CDR3 length is 15 residues. In germline, CDR1 is MGHDK, CDR2 SYGVNS. With 3 bases removed from V and 2 bases from J, the gap between germline ends came to 13 bases. The CDR3 sequence is CASSDPRVGNTEAFF. The CDR3 bases are TGTGCCAGCAGTGACCCCCGGGTCGGTAACACTGAAGCTTTCTTT.

This chain uses TRBV28 with TRBJ2-1; 7 nucleotides align to TRBD1. This CDR3 spans 18 amino acids. Germline assignment: CDR1 MDHEN and CDR2 SYDVKM. The trim removed 6 bases at V and 0 bases at J, leaving 14 bases unmatched. The CDR3 sequence is CASSLPLVPGGSYNEQFF. CDR3 sequence (DNA): TGTGCCAGCAGCCTACCCTTGGTTCCAGGGGGCTCCTACAATGAGCAGTTCTTC.

The chain uses TRBV28 and TRBJ2-7; TRBD1 agrees at 10 bases. V shed 6 bases and J 1 base; nucleotides not matched to a gene: 6. The V gene's germline CDR1 is MDHEN and CDR2 SYDVKM. The CDR3 consists of 15 residues. In DNA, the CDR3 is TGTGCCAGCAGACGGACAGGGGGAATATCCTACGAGCAGTACTTC. Its translation is CASRRTGGISYEQYF.

The chain links TRBV5-1 to TRBJ2-1; 7 bases line up with TRBD1. CDR3 length equals 15 residues. Germline V gene lookup returns CDR1 SGHRS and CDR2 YFSETQ. Trimming took 0 bases from V and 3 from J; bases not matched to a gene: 3. Written as DNA, the CDR3 is TGCGCCAGCAGCTTGGGAGGGGGCGTCTACAATGAGCAGTTCTTC. It encodes CASSLGGGVYNEQFF.

The gene calls are TRBV9 and TRBJ2-1; maybe TRBD2 (5 bases). Germline V lookup: CDR1 SGDLS, CDR2 YYNGEE. The CDR3 extends over 19 amino acids. V lost 3 bases and J lost 8, with 30 bases in between. CDR3 nucleotide sequence: TGTGCCAGCAGCGACAGCCTAAACGGAGTGGGCGGGCCGCTGTATGAGCAGTTCTTC. It codes for CASSDSLNGVGGPLYEQFF. The full variable domain, in which reference TRBV9 and TRBJ2-1 provide the parts outside the CDR3, is DSGVTQTPKHLITATGQRVTLRCSPRSGDLSVYWYQQSLDQGLQFLIQYYNGEERAKGNILERFSAQQFPDLHSELNLSSLELGDSALYFCASSDSLNGVGGPLYEQFFGPGTRLTVL.